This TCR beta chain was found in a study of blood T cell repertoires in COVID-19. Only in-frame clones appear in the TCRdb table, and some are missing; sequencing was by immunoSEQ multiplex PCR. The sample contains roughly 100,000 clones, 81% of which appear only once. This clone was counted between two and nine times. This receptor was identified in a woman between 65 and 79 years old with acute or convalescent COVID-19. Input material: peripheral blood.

The CDR3 nucleotides are TGTGCCAGCAGTTCCTGGACTAGCGGGATTGGGGATACGCAGTATTTT. Translation: CASSSWTSGIGDTQYF. The gene calls are TRBV28 and TRBJ2-3, with 12 bases fitting TRBD2. The CDR3 consists of 16 residues. V shed 4 bases, J shed 6 bases, and the junction held 8 bases outside the gene matches. Germline CDR1 is MDHEN and CDR2 is SYDVKM.